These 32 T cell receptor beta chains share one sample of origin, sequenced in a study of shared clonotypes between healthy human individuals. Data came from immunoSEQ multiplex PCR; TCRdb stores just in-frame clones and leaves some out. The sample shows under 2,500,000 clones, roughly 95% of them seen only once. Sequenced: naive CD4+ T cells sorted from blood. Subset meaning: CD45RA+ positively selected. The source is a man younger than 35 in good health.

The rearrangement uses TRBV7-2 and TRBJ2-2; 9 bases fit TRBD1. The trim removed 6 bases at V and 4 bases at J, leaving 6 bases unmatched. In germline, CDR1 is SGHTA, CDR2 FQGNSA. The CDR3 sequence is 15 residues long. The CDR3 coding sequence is TGTGCCAGCAGACGACAGGGGGGTGGCACCGGGGAGCTGTTTTTT. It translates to CASRRQGGGTGELFF.

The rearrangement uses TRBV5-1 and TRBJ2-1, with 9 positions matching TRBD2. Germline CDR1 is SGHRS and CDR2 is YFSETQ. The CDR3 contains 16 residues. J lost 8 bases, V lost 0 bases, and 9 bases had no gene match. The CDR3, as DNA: TGCGCCAGCAGCTTGGCCGGGCGGGAGGGAGCGGATGAGCAGTTCTTC. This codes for CASSLAGREGADEQFF.

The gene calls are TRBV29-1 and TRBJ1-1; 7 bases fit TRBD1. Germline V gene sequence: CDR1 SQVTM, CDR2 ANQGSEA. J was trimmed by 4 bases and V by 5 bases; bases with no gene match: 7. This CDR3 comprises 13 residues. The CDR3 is CSVFWTGGTEAFF. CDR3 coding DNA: TGCAGCGTTTTCTGGACAGGAGGCACTGAAGCTTTCTTT.

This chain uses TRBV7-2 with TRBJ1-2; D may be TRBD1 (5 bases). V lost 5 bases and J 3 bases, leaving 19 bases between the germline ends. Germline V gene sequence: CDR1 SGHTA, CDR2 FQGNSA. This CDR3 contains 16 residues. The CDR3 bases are TGTGCCAGCAGCCAACACGGGACGGGGAGTTACTATGGCTACACCTTC. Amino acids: CASSQHGTGSYYGYTF.

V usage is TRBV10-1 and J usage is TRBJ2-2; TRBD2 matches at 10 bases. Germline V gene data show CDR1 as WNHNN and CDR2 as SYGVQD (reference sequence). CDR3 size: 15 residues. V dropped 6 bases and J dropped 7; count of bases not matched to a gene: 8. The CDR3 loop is CASSPSGRTSGELFF. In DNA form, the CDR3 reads TGCGCCAGCAGCCCTAGCGGGAGAACTAGCGGGGAGCTGTTTTTT.

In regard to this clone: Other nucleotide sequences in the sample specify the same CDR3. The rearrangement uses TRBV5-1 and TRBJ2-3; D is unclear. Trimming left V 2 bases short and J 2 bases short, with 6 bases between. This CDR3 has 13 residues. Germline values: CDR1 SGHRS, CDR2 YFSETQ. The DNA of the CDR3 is TGCGCCAGCAGCTTTGGTTTCACAGATACGCAGTATTTT. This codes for CASSFGFTDTQYF.

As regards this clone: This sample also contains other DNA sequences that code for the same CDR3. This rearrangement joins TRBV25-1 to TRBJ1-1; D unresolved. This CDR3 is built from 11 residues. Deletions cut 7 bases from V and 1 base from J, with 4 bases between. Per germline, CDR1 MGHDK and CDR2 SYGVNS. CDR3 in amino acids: CASTGNTEAFF. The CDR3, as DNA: TGTGCCAGCACAGGGAACACTGAAGCTTTCTTT. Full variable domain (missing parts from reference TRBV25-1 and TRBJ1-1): EADIYQTPRYLVIGTGKKITLECSQTMGHDKMYWYQQDPGMELHLIHYSYGVNSTEKGDLSSESTVSRIRTEHFPLTLESARPSHTSQYLCASTGNTEAFFGQGTRLTVV.

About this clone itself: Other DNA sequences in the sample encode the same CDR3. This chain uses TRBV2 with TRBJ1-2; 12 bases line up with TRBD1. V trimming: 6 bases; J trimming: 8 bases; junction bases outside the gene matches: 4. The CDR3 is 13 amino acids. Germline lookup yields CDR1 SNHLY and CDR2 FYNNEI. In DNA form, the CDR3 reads TGTGCCAGCAGAGGGACAGGGGGCTACGGCTACACCTTC. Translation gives CASRGTGGYGYTF.

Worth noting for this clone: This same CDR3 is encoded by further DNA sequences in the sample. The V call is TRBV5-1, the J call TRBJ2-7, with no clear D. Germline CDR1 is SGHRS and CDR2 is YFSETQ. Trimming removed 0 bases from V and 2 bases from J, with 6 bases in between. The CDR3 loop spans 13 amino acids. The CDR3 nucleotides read TGCGCCAGCAGCTTGGCCGCGGCCTACGAGCAGTACTTC. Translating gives CASSLAAAYEQYF.

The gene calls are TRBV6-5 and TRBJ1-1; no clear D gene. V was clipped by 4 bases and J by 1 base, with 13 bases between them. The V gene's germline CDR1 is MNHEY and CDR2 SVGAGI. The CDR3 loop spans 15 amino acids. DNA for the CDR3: TGTGCCAGCAGTTCGATCTTGAGCAAGAACACTGAAGCTTTCTTT. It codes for CASSSILSKNTEAFF.

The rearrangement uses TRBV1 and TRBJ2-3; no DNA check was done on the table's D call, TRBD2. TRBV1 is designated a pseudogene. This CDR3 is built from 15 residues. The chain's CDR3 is CTSSPPGAGTDTQYF. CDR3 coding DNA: TGCACCAGCAGCCCCCCGGGAGCCGGCACAGATACGCAGTATTTT.

The DNA for the CDR3 is TGTGCCAGCTCACCAGGTTCTAACTACGAGCAGTACTTC. This codes for CASSPGSNYEQYF. The genes are TRBV18 and TRBJ2-7; D is undetermined. CDR3 size: 13 residues. The germline CDR1 and CDR2 sequences are KGHSH and LQKENI. The germline V and J ends were trimmed by 2 bases and 3 bases, with 8 bases remaining between them.

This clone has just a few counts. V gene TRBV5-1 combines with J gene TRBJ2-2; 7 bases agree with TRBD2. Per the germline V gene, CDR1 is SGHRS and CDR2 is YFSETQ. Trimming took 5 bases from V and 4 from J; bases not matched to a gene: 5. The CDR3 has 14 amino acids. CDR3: CASRAGGGTGELFF. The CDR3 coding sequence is TGCGCCAGCAGAGCGGGCGGGGGCACCGGGGAGCTGTTTTTT.

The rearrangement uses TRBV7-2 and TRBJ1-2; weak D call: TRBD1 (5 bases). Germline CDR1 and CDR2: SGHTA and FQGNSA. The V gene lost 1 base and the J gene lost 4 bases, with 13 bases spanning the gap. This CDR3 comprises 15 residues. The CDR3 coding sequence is TGTGCCAGCAGCTTAGAGGGCCCGGGGGGCTATGGCTACACCTTC. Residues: CASSLEGPGGYGYTF.

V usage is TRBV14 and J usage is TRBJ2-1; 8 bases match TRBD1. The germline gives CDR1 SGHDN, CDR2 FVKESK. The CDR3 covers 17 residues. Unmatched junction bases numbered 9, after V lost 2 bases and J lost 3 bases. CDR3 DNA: TGTGCCAGCAGCCAACCTCCGGGACAGGTTTTCTACAATGAGCAGTTCTTC. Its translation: CASSQPPGQVFYNEQFF. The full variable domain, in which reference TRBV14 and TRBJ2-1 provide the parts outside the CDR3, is EAGVTQFPSHSVIEKGQTVTLRCDPISGHDNLYWYRRVMGKEIKFLLHFVKESKQDESGMPNNRFLAERTGGTYSTLKVQPAELEDSGVYFCASSQPPGQVFYNEQFFGPGTRLTVL.

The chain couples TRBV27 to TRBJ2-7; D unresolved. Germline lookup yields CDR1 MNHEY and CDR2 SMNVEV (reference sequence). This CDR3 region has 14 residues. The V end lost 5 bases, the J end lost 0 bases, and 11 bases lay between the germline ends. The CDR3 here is CASSPRSFSYEQYF. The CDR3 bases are TGTGCCAGCAGTCCGCGATCCTTCTCCTACGAGCAGTACTTC.

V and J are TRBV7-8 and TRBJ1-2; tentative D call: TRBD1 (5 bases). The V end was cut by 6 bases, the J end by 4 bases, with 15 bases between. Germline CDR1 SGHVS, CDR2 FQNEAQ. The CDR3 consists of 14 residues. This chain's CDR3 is CASRPVGGIYGYTF. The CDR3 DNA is TGTGCCAGCAGACCAGTGGGGGGTATCTATGGCTACACCTTC.

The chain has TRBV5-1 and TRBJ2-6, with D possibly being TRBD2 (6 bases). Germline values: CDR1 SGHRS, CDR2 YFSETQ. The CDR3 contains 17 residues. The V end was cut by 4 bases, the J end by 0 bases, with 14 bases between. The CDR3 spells CASSADIAVSGANVLTF. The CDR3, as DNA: TGCGCCAGCAGCGCGGACATAGCGGTCTCTGGGGCCAACGTCCTGACTTTC.

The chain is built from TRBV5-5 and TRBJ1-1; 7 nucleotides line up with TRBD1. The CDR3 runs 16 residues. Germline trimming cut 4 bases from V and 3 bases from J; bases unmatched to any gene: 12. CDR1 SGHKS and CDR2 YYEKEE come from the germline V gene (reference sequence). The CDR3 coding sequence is TGTGCCAGCAGCGTGCAGGGGGGGCAAATCCACACTGAAGCTTTCTTT. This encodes CASSVQGGQIHTEAFF.

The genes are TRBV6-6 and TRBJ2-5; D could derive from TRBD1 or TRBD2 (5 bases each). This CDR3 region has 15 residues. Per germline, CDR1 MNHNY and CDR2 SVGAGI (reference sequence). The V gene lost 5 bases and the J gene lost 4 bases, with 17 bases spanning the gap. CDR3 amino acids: CASSQLGEMGETQYF. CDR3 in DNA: TGTGCCAGCAGTCAGCTGGGGGAAATGGGAGAGACCCAGTACTTC.

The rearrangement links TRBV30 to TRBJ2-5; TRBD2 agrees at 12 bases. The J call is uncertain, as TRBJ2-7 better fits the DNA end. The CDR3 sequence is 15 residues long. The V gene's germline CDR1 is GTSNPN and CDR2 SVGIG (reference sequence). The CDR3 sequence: CAWGRLAGVSYEQYF. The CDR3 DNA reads TGTGCCTGGGGCAGACTAGCGGGGGTCTCCTACGAGCAGTACTTC.

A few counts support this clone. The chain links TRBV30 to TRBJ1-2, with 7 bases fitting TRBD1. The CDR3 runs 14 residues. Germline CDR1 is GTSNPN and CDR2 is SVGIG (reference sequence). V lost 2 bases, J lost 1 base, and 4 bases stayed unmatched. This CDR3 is CAWSRQGGNYGYTF. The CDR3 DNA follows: TGTGCCTGGAGTAGACAGGGAGGTAACTATGGCTACACCTTC. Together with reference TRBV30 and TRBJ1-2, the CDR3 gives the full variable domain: SQTIHQWPATLVQPVGSPLSLECTVEGTSNPNLYWYRQAAGRGLQLLFYSVGIGQISSEVPQNLSASRPQDRQFILSSKKLLLSDSGFYLCAWSRQGGNYGYTFGSGTRLTVV.

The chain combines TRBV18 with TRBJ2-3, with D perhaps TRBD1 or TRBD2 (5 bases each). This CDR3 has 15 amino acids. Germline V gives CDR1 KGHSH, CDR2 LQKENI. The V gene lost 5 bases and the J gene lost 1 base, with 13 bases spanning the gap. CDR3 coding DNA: TGTGCCAGCTCAGTGAGGGGTAGCGGCACAGATACGCAGTATTTT. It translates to CASSVRGSGTDTQYF.

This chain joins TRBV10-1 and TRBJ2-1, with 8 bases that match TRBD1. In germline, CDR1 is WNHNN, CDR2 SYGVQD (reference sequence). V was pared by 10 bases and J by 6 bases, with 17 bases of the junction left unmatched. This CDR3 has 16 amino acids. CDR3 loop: CATMPNLGTGPNEQFF. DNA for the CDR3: TGCGCCACCATGCCGAACCTCGGGACAGGTCCCAATGAGCAGTTCTTC.

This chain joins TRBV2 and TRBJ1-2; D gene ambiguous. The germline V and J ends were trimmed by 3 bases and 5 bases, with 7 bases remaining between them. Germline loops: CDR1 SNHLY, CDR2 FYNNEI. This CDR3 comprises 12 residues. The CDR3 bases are TGTGCCAGCAGTGAGACTATGTATGGCTACACCTTC. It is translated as CASSETMYGYTF.

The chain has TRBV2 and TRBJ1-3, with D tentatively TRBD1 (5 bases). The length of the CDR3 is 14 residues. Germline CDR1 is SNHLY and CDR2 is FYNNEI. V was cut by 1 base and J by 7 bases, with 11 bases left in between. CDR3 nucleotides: TGTGCCAGCAGTGAAGGACGGTACAGGAACACCATATATTTT. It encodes CASSEGRYRNTIYF.

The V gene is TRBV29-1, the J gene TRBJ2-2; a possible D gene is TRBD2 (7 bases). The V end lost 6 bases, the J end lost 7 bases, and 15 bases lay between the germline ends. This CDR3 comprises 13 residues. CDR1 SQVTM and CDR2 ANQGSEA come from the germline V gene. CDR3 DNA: TGCAGCGTCCTCACGGGGGGCGGCGGGGAGCTGTTTTTT. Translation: CSVLTGGGGELFF.

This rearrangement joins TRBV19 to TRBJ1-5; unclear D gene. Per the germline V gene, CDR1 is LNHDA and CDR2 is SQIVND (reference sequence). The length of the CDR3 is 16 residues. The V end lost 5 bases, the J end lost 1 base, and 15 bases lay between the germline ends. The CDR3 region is CASSPSGPASNQPQHF. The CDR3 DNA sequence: TGTGCCAGTAGTCCAAGTGGCCCTGCGAGCAATCAGCCCCAGCATTTT.

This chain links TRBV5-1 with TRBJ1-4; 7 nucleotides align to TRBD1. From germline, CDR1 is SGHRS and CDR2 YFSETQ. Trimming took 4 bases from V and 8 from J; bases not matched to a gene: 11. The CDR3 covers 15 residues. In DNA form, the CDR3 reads TGCGCCAGCAGCGAGGGGGCCTCCACCTGGGAAAAACTGTTTTTT. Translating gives CASSEGASTWEKLFF.

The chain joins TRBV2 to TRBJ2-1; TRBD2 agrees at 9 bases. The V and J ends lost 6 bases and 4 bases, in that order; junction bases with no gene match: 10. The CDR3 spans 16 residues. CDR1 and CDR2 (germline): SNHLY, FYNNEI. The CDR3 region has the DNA TGTGCCAGCAGCTCCGGGCCAGCGGGGGGTTACAATGAGCAGTTCTTC. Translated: CASSSGPAGGYNEQFF. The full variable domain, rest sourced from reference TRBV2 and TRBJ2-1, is EPEVTQTPSHQVTQMGQEVILRCVPISNHLYFYWYRQILGQKVEFLVSFYNNEISEKSEIFDDQFSVERPDGSNFTLKIRSTKLEDSAMYFCASSSGPAGGYNEQFFGPGTRLTVL.

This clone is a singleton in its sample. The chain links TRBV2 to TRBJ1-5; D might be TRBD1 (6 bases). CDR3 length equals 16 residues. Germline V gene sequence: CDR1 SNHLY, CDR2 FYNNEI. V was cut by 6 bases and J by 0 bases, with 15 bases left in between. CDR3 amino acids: CASRGGAGDSNQPQHF. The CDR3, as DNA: TGTGCCAGCAGGGGAGGGGCAGGGGATAGCAATCAGCCCCAGCATTTT.

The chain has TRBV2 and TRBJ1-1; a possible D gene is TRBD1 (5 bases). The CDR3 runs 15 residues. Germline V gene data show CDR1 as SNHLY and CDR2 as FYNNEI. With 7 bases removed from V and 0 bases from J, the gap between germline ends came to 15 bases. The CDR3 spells CASKVGQGMNTEAFF. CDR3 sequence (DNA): TGTGCCAGCAAGGTGGGGCAGGGAATGAACACTGAAGCTTTCTTT.